A single T cell receptor (beta chain) is shown here with its context. Its target is unknown. The CDR3 runs 17 residues. Germline CDR1 is SQVTM and CDR2 is ANQGSEA. Trimming took off 8 bases at V and 2 bases at J, with 27 bases between the two ends. Assay used: immunoSEQ multiplex PCR; TCRdb lists only in-frame clones, some missing. The table lists tens of thousands of clones, 90% to 95% of them singletons. The sample is drawn from a study of T cells in tuberculosis. Overall study results and limits: The TCR-beta difference was not significant; alpha differences partly reflected length.

The sample was PBMCs. V usage is TRBV29-1 and J usage is TRBJ1-2; no reliable D call. This TCR derives from a donor between 10 and 29 years old with latent tuberculosis or without tuberculosis infection. Some clones in this sample may be carry-over from other donors' samples. The CDR3 loop is CSFEALTKFPWNYGYTF. The CDR3 DNA follows: TGCAGCTTCGAGGCGCTAACAAAGTTTCCGTGGAACTATGGCTACACCTTC.